The next 5 T cell receptor beta chains were all read from a single sample in a study of early T cells in non-severe SARS-CoV-2 infection. TCRdb passed the 5' RACE reads through MiXCR, listing each CDR3 protein once. The table shows just over 95,000 distinct CDR3 sequences, with about 10% occurring only once. Sequenced here: whole blood, sampled at baseline. The receptor set was obtained from an adult who was a healthcare worker with PCR-confirmed SARS-CoV-2 infection or an uninfected control (not recorded which).

The chain's CDR3 is CASSLGTSGRTGELFF. CDR3 nucleotide sequence: TGTGCCAGCAGCTTGGGGACTAGCGGGAGGACCGGGGAGCTGTTTTTT. V gene TRBV5-5 combines with J gene TRBJ2-2, with 14 bases fitting TRBD2. The CDR3 extends over 16 amino acids. Germline CDR1 is SGHKS and CDR2 is YYEKEE (reference sequence). Trimming at V came to 0 bases and at J to 5 bases, leaving 0 bases not matched to a gene. The whole variable domain, remainder taken from reference TRBV5-5 and TRBJ2-2, is DAGVTQSPTHLIKTRGQQVTLRCSPISGHKSVSWYQQVLGQGPQFIFQYYEKEERGRGNFPDRFSARQFPNYSSELNVNALLLGDSALYLCASSLGTSGRTGELFFGEGSRLTVL.

Note on this clonotype: One end of the junction does not line up with germline, which may come from a read error. The V and J genes are TRBV6-2 or TRBV6-3 and TRBJ2-4, with TRBD2 matching over 8 bases. The length of the CDR3 is 16 residues. CDR1 and CDR2 from the germline V gene are MNHEY and SVGEGT. The DNA for the CDR3 is TGTACCAGCAGAATTAGCGGGGATGTAGCCAAAAACATTCAGTACTTC. As protein: CTSRISGDVAKNIQYF.

In its sample, this clonotype was seen a few times. The genes are TRBV5-6 and TRBJ1-1; D is unclear. This CDR3 contains 14 residues. With 4 bases removed from V and 3 bases from J, the gap between germline ends came to 13 bases. Germline V CDR1 and CDR2: SGHDT, YYEEEE. CDR3 DNA sequence: TGTGCCAGCAGCGACTCAGTTTCGTACACTGAAGCTTTCTTT. This translates into CASSDSVSYTEAFF.

This chain uses TRBV6-1 with TRBJ2-3; 7 positions match TRBD2. Germline V gives CDR1 MNHNS, CDR2 SASEGT. This CDR3 has 13 residues. After removal of 4 bases from V and 4 bases from J, the junction contained 2 bases not matched to a gene. In DNA form, the CDR3 reads TGTGCCAGCAGTGGGACTAGTGCAGATACGCAGTATTTT. The encoded protein is CASSGTSADTQYF.

The CDR3 coding sequence is TGCAGCGTTGGGGCGACAACTAATGAAAAACTGTTTTTT. Translated: CSVGATTNEKLFF. The V and J genes are TRBV29-1 and TRBJ1-4; D gene uncertain. V was pared by 4 bases and J by 0 bases, with 6 bases between. Germline CDR1 reads SQVTM; CDR2 reads ANQGSEA. This CDR3 is 13 amino acids long. The whole variable domain, filled in from reference TRBV29-1 and TRBJ1-4, reads SAVISQKPSRDICQRGTSLTIQCQVDSQVTMMFWYRQQPGQSLTLIATANQGSEATYESGFVIDKFPISRPNLTFSTLTVSNMSPEDSSIYLCSVGATTNEKLFFGSGTQLSVL.